These T cell receptor beta chains were read from a single sample in a study of T cell changes during pregnancy in multiple sclerosis. The repertoire was sequenced with immunoSEQ multiplex PCR; TCRdb's copy has only in-frame clones and lacks some. This sample has around 80,000 clones, with roughly 95% found just once. Source: peripheral blood, taken in the second trimester of pregnancy. These receptor sequences come from a female donor with multiple sclerosis, enrolled in a pregnancy study. CDR3s include the opening cysteine and the closing phenylalanine or tryptophan. The D gene is left open where the match is weak. Where a row states a size, it is once, few, many or the class of an expanded clone; other rows omit it.

V	length	D	J	size	DNA	CDR3
TRBV5-1	16	-	TRBJ2-7	once	TGCGCCAGCAGCTTACCACTCATGGACAGTATCTACGAGCAGTACTTC	CASSLPLMDSIYEQYF
TRBV7-9	15	-	TRBJ2-5	-	TGTGCCAGCAGCCATGGGACTGTACTTCAAGAGACCCAGTACTTC	CASSHGTVLQETQYF
TRBV30	13	TRBD1	TRBJ1-5	-	TGTGCCTGGACAGGGGGTAGCAATCAGCCCCAGCATTTT	CAWTGGSNQPQHF
TRBV4-1	16	TRBD1	TRBJ1-1	once	TGCGCCAGCAGCCCTCCGACAGGGCGTATGAACACTGAAGCTTTCTTT	CASSPPTGRMNTEAFF
TRBV2	15	TRBD1	TRBJ2-6	-	TGTGCCAGCAGTGACAGGGGGCGAGGGGCCAACGTCCTGACTTTC	CASSDRGRGANVLTF
TRBV30	14	TRBD1	TRBJ2-7	-	TGTGCCTGGAAAGCCGGGACAGGAAGCTACGAGCAGTACTTC	CAWKAGTGSYEQYF
TRBV7-9	14	-	TRBJ2-7	-	TGTGCCAGCAGCTTAGGCGAAGGGGTCAACGAGCAGTACTTC	CASSLGEGVNEQYF
TRBV7-8	16	TRBD1	TRBJ1-4	-	TGTGCCAGCAGCTTAGCCGGCGACAGGGGTGAGGAAAAACTGTTTTTT	CASSLAGDRGEEKLFF
TRBV4-1	16	TRBD2	TRBJ2-1	-	TGCGCCAGCAGCCAAGTATTCGCTAGCGGGAGCCTTGAGCAGTTCTTC	CASSQVFASGSLEQFF
TRBV30	13	TRBD1	TRBJ1-1	-	TGTGCCTGGAGTCGGGACAGGTACACTGAAGCTTTCTTT	CAWSRDRYTEAFF
TRBV19	14	-	TRBJ2-3	-	TGTGCCAGTAGTATAGACACATTAACAGATACGCAGTATTTT	CASSIDTLTDTQYF
TRBV5-5	16	TRBD2	TRBJ2-7	-	TGTGCCAGCAGCTATGGACTAGCGGGAGAGGGTTACGAGCAGTACTTC	CASSYGLAGEGYEQYF
TRBV18	14	-	TRBJ2-7	-	TGTGCCAGCTCACCAACGCAGAATTACTACGAGCAGTACTTC	CASSPTQNYYEQYF
TRBV15	15	TRBD2	TRBJ2-3	once	TGTGCCACCAGCGTGCGGGCCCGGGGGGGGGATACGCAGTATTTT	CATSVRARGGDTQYF
TRBV29-1	14	-	TRBJ1-2	-	TGCAGCGTTGGCTCCTCGACAGGAAACTATGGCTACACCTTC	CSVGSSTGNYGYTF
TRBV19	15	-	TRBJ1-3	-	TGTGCCAGTAGTATCACGAACTACTCTGGAAACACCATATATTTT	CASSITNYSGNTIYF
TRBV30	13	TRBD1	TRBJ1-2	-	TGTGCCTGGAGTGAGGGACAGGGAGATGGCTACACCTTC	CAWSEGQGDGYTF